The sample holds a few counts of the clone carrying this T cell receptor beta chain. This sample was taken from a study of molecular identifiers for immune sequencing clone quantification. Via MiXCR, TCRdb re-called the PCR reads, giving one row per CDR3 protein. The table lists thousands of distinct CDR3 sequences, around a third of them singletons. Unmatched junction bases numbered 4, after V lost 6 bases and J lost 2 bases. This CDR3 comprises 13 residues. The germline V gene encodes CDR1 SQVTM and CDR2 ANQGSEA. The J gene is TRBJ2-7, the V gene TRBV29-1, with 10 bases aligning to TRBD1. Sequenced sample: naive CD8+ T cells from blood, with Jurkat cell RNA spiked in. Stated subset: FACS-sorted CD8+CD4-CCR7+CD45RA+ naive T cells. The sequence came from a human donor in good health. Some libraries in this study had Jurkat cell RNA spiked in. The CDR3 spells CSVAGTGAYEQYF. DNA for the CDR3: TGCAGCGTCGCCGGGACAGGGGCCTACGAGCAGTACTTC.